The rows below give T cell receptor beta chains drawn from one sample of a study of blood T cells in healthy people across ages. MiXCR, applied by TCRdb to the 5' RACE reads, yields one record per CDR3 protein. The sample consists of 800,000 or so distinct CDR3 sequences, more than 20% of them appearing once. A further study also used this sample, focusing on T cells of mothers and their children.

Sequenced input: blood. The receptors here all came from a boy younger than 18 in good health. Each CDR3 is given with its conserved first and last residue. The D gene is left open where the match is weak. Expanded clones are given a class, and other clones once, few, many or no size at all.

d_call,v_call,j_call,clone_size,cdr3_nt,cdr3_aa
NA,TRBV7-2,TRBJ2-3,few,TGTGCCAGCAGCTCCGGGAGCCAGGGTAGGGAGACAGATACGCAGTATTTT,CASSSGSQGRETDTQYF
NA,TRBV5-1,TRBJ2-5,few,TGCGCCAGCAGCTCCAACAGAGAGACCCAGTACTTC,CASSSNRETQYF
NA,TRBV20-1,TRBJ2-1,few,TGCAGTGCTTCCCACAGGCGTAGCTCCTACAATGAGCAGTTCTTC,CSASHRRSSYNEQFF
TRBD2,TRBV28,TRBJ2-3,NA,TGTGCCAGCAGTTTATTAAGGCCTAGCGGGGATACGCAGTATTTT,CASSLLRPSGDTQYF
NA,TRBV5-1,TRBJ1-4,few,TGCGCCAGCAGCCTCTCAGGGGATAATGAAAAACTGTTTTTT,CASSLSGDNEKLFF
NA,TRBV14,TRBJ2-7,NA,TGTGCCAGCAGCCAAGCGGGCCGAGGCTGGACCGAGCAGTACTTC,CASSQAGRGWTEQYF
TRBD1,TRBV5-1,TRBJ2-5,NA,TGCGCCAGCAGCTTGTTTGGGACAGGGGGACAAGAGACCCAGTACTTC,CASSLFGTGGQETQYF
TRBD1,TRBV29-1,TRBJ2-7,few,TGCAGCGTGTGGACAGGTGACCACGAGCAGTACTTC,CSVWTGDHEQYF
NA,TRBV6-2/TRBV6-3,TRBJ1-4,few,TGTGCCAGCAGTTACGGGCCGTCGATTAATGAAAAACTGTTTTTT,CASSYGPSINEKLFF
NA,TRBV4-3,TRBJ2-1,NA,TGCGCCAGCAGCCACCTCTCCGGCCCGCACGGGCAGTTCTTC,CASSHLSGPHGQFF
NA,TRBV4-1,TRBJ2-7,NA,TGCGCCAGCAGCCGCGGTGTTGGCTCCTACGAGCAGTACTTC,CASSRGVGSYEQYF
TRBD2,TRBV29-1,TRBJ2-7,few,TGCAGCGGACGGGGGGGAAGCTCCTACGAGCAGTACTTC,CSGRGGSSYEQYF
NA,TRBV6-5,TRBJ2-4,few,TGTGCCAGCAGTTCTCGGGAGCTAGCCAAAAACATTCAGTACTTC,CASSSRELAKNIQYF
TRBD1,TRBV7-2,TRBJ1-1,few,TGTGCCAGCAGCCCGAGCTCCAGGGGGACTGAAGCTTTCTTT,CASSPSSRGTEAFF
TRBD2,TRBV7-2,TRBJ2-3,NA,TGTGCCAGCAGCTTGCGACTAGCAAACACAGATACGCAGTATTTT,CASSLRLANTDTQYF
NA,TRBV29-1,TRBJ2-6,NA,TGCAGCGTCCGGGGCGCTGGGGCCAACGTCCTGACTTTC,CSVRGAGANVLTF
NA,TRBV6-6,TRBJ2-7,few,TGTGCCAGCAGTTACCACGACCGGGGGTACGAGCAGTACTTC,CASSYHDRGYEQYF
NA,TRBV15,TRBJ1-4,NA,TGTGCCACCAGCAGAGATGTCAGTGAAAAACTGTTTTTT,CATSRDVSEKLFF
TRBD1,TRBV7-6,TRBJ2-1,NA,TGTGCCAGCAGCCAGGGACAGCAACCTTACAATGAGCAGTTCTTC,CASSQGQQPYNEQFF
TRBD2,TRBV4-3,TRBJ2-5,many,TGCGCCAGCAGCCGGGCCGTCGGGACTAGCGGGGAGACCCAGTACTTC,CASSRAVGTSGETQYF
NA,TRBV4-3,TRBJ1-4,NA,TGCGCCAGCAGCCAATTCCGTGGTGAAAAACTGTTTTTT,CASSQFRGEKLFF
TRBD2,TRBV5-8,TRBJ2-1,NA,TGTGCCAGCAGCGGGGAGGGGCGGACGTACAATGAGCAGTTCTTC,CASSGEGRTYNEQFF
NA,TRBV4-3,TRBJ2-7,NA,TGCGCCAGCAGCCAAGTTCTCGGGTCCGGTTTCGAGCAGTACTTC,CASSQVLGSGFEQYF
NA,TRBV5-1,TRBJ2-5,few,TGCGCCAGCAGCCTCACGGGGGGCCAAAAGACCCAGTACTTC,CASSLTGGQKTQYF
TRBD1,TRBV29-1,TRBJ2-3,NA,TGCAGCGTTTACAGGGGGTCAGATACGCAGTATTTT,CSVYRGSDTQYF
NA,TRBV7-2,TRBJ2-1,few,TGTGCCAGCAGTTTGAAGGGAAGTGAGCAGTTCTTC,CASSLKGSEQFF